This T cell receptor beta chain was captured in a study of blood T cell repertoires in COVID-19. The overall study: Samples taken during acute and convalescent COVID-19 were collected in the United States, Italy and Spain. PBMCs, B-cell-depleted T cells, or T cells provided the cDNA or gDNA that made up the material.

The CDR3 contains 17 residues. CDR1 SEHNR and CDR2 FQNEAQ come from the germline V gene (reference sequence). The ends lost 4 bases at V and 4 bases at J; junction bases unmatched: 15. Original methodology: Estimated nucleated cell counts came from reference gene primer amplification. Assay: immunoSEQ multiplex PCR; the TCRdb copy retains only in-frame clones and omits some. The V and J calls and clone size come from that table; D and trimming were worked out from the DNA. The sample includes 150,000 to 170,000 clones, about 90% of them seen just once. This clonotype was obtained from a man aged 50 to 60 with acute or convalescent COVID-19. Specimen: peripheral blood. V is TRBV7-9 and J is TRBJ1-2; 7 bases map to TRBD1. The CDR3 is CASSSYDQGVLLYGYTF. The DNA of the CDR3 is TGTGCCAGCAGCTCTTACGACCAGGGGGTCCTTCTCTATGGCTACACCTTC. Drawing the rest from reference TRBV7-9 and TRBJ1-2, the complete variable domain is DTGVSQNPRHKITKRGQNVTFRCDPISEHNRLYWYRQTLGQGPEFLTYFQNEAQLEKSRLLSDRFSAERPKGSFSTLEIQRTEQGDSAMYLCASSSYDQGVLLYGYTFGSGTRLTVV.